The 18 T cell receptor beta chains given below trace back to one sample, sequenced in a study of T-cell memory formation after mild COVID-19. TCRdb re-called the 5' RACE reads with MiXCR, one entry per CDR3 protein. The profile shows around 320,000 distinct CDR3 sequences, less than 20% of them singletons. Sequencing used PBMCs or a T cell subset sorted from them (not recorded which). The receptor set was obtained from a man younger than 35 who had mild COVID-19 (a few samples of this study predate the infection). Cell type and time point are not known.

The chain combines TRBV30 with TRBJ1-5; D remains unclear. From germline, CDR1 is GTSNPN and CDR2 SVGIG (reference sequence). The CDR3 totals 16 residues. Trimming cost V 0 bases and J 3 bases, with 15 bases left between them. CDR3 nucleotides: TGTGCCTGGAGTGTTGGTGAGGGCAGTCTCAATCAGCCCCAGCATTTT. Its protein is CAWSVGEGSLNQPQHF.

This clonotype appeared many times. This chain joins TRBV4-3 and TRBJ2-3, with a tentative D call TRBD2 (5 bases). The ends were cut back, 3 bases at V and 0 bases at J, with 16 bases in the middle. Germline V gene sequence: CDR1 LGHNA, CDR2 YSLEER. This CDR3 spans 17 amino acids. The CDR3 protein is CASSQTPGVISTDTQYF. The CDR3 DNA reads as TGCGCCAGCAGCCAGACCCCCGGGGTAATTAGCACAGATACGCAGTATTTT.

In this sample, this clonotype turned up a few times. V is TRBV28 and J is TRBJ2-3, with 9 bases lining up with TRBD2. Per the germline V gene, CDR1 is MDHEN and CDR2 is SYDVKM. The junction had 15 bases not matched to a gene; V was cut back by 7 bases and J by 4 bases. The CDR3 contains 17 residues. The CDR3 region is CASTLLAGASGADTQYF. The CDR3 DNA reads TGTGCCAGCACCCTTTTAGCGGGGGCCTCTGGGGCAGATACGCAGTATTTT.

This clonotype was counted a few times. This chain joins TRBV2 and TRBJ2-1, with a weak D call TRBD2 (5 bases). Germline CDR1 SNHLY, CDR2 FYNNEI. The ends were cut back, 4 bases at V and 7 bases at J, with 14 bases in the middle. The CDR3 loop spans 14 amino acids. CDR3 sequence (DNA): TGTGCCAGCAGTGTCGTAGAGGGTAGGAATGAGCAGTTCTTC. Translated: CASSVVEGRNEQFF.

In its sample, this clonotype was seen a few times. The chain links TRBV6-6 to TRBJ2-1; possibly TRBD1 or TRBD2 for D (5 bases each). V lost 11 bases and J 9 bases, leaving 20 bases between the germline ends. CDR3 size: 13 residues. Germline V gene sequence: CDR1 MNHNY, CDR2 SVGAGI (reference sequence). The CDR3 loop reads CAASGPWFGEQFF. In DNA, the CDR3 is TGTGCCGCCTCGGGGCCCTGGTTCGGTGAGCAGTTCTTC.

This clonotype was recorded a few times. The rearrangement links TRBV12-3 or TRBV12-4 to TRBJ1-4; 8 bases agree with TRBD1. This CDR3 has 15 residues. Trimming cost V 6 bases and J 10 bases; bases outside gene matches: 13. CDR3: CASREGQGTHGKLFF. The DNA for the CDR3 is TGTGCCAGCAGAGAAGGACAGGGTACTCACGGAAAACTGTTTTTT.

This clonotype has more than one count but fewer than ten. This chain uses TRBV12-3 or TRBV12-4 with TRBJ1-5; D is ambiguous. This CDR3 contains 14 residues. The germline V and J ends were trimmed by 2 bases and 0 bases, with 5 bases remaining between them. CDR3 amino acids: CASSLLYSNQPQHF. In nucleotides, the CDR3 is TGTGCCAGCAGTTTATTGTATAGCAATCAGCCCCAGCATTTT.

This chain joins TRBV7-2 and TRBJ2-7, with D perhaps matching TRBD2 (7 bases). V lost 5 bases to trimming and J lost 0 bases, with 17 bases between them. Germline loops: CDR1 SGHTA, CDR2 FQGNSA. This CDR3 has 16 amino acids. This chain's CDR3 is CASSPIGGGGSYEQYF. In DNA form, the CDR3 reads TGTGCCAGCAGCCCGATCGGAGGGGGGGGCTCCTACGAGCAGTACTTC.

This chain links TRBV7-8 with TRBJ2-5; possible D gene TRBD1, 6 bases. The V end lost 2 bases, the J end lost 5 bases, and 15 bases lay between the germline ends. The CDR3 is 15 residues long. The germline V gene encodes CDR1 SGHVS and CDR2 FQNEAQ. CDR3 DNA sequence: TGTGCCAGCAGCTTATGGGCAGGGGATCGGGAGACCCAGTACTTC. Its translation: CASSLWAGDRETQYF. Variable domain in full (rest from reference TRBV7-8 and TRBJ2-5): GAGVSQSPRYKVAKRGQDVALRCDPISGHVSLFWYQQALGQGPEFLTYFQNEAQLDKSGLPSDRFFAERPEGSVSTLKIQRTQQEDSAVYLCASSLWAGDRETQYFGPGTRLLVL.

This clonotype was counted between two and nine times. The V and J genes are TRBV28 and TRBJ2-7; perhaps TRBD1 as D (6 bases). The CDR3 loop spans 12 amino acids. Germline V gene data show CDR1 as MDHEN and CDR2 as SYDVKM. Trimming took 6 bases from V and 3 from J, leaving 9 bases between them. CDR3 sequence (DNA): TGTGCCAGCAGCGGACAGTTCTACGAGCAGTACGTC. Its translation is CASSGQFYEQYV.

Only a few counts were recorded for this clonotype. The chain has TRBV4-3 and TRBJ2-7, with a tentative D call TRBD2 (6 bases). The CDR3 spans 14 residues. Germline lookup yields CDR1 LGHNA and CDR2 YSLEER. The V end lost 4 bases, the J end lost 1 base, and 11 bases lay between the germline ends. Here the CDR3 reads CASSPRGTSYEQYF. DNA for the CDR3: TGCGCCAGCAGCCCTCGAGGGACTTCCTACGAGCAGTACTTC.

This clonotype was observed a handful of times. The rearrangement uses TRBV20-1 and TRBJ2-6, with D uncertain. The CDR3 is made up of 17 amino acids. Trimming took 0 bases from V and 0 from J, leaving 12 bases between them. Germline CDR1 DFQATT, CDR2 SNEGSKA (reference sequence). The CDR3 bases are TGCAGTGCTAGAGATCAGCCGGGTCGCTCTGGGGCCAACGTCCTGACTTTC. Amino acids: CSARDQPGRSGANVLTF.

This clonotype occurred once. The gene calls are TRBV9 and TRBJ2-3; 10 nucleotides agree with TRBD1. Germline CDR1 reads SGDLS; CDR2 reads YYNGEE. The CDR3 consists of 16 residues. V trimming: 0 bases; J trimming: 2 bases; junction bases outside the gene matches: 3. The CDR3 spells CASSVGQGAYTDTQYF. DNA for the CDR3: TGTGCCAGCAGCGTAGGACAGGGGGCGTACACAGATACGCAGTATTTT.

In this sample, this clonotype turned up a few times. V is TRBV5-1 and J is TRBJ2-7; TRBD1 is a possible D gene (5 bases). Germline V gene lookup returns CDR1 SGHRS and CDR2 YFSETQ. CDR3 length equals 14 residues. Trimming shortened V by 4 bases and J by 3 bases, and 14 bases separated the two germline ends. CDR3 sequence (DNA): TGCGCCAGCAGCGCCTGGCAGGGAAACTACGAGCAGTACTTC. It is translated as CASSAWQGNYEQYF.

The V gene is TRBV28, the J gene TRBJ2-5, with 7 bases identical to TRBD1. Looked up from germline, CDR1 is MDHEN and CDR2 is SYDVKM. CDR3 length equals 14 residues. The V and J ends lost 6 bases and 5 bases, in that order; junction bases with no gene match: 9. CDR3 coding DNA: TGTGCCAGCAGCTTCCCAAGGGGGCGTGAGACCCAGTACTTC. Protein sequence: CASSFPRGRETQYF.

This clonotype turned up a few times. The rearrangement joins TRBV7-2 to TRBJ2-2, with 7 positions matching TRBD1. Trimming at V came to 2 bases and at J to 6 bases, leaving 9 bases not matched to a gene. CDR1 and CDR2 from the germline V gene are SGHTA and FQGNSA. The CDR3 contains 16 residues. CDR3 amino acids: CASSLQNRGSAGELFF. CDR3 coding DNA: TGTGCCAGCAGCTTACAAAACAGGGGTTCCGCCGGGGAGCTGTTTTTT.

The chain uses TRBV7-2 and TRBJ1-3; D gene uncertain. The germline CDR1 and CDR2 sequences are SGHTA and FQGNSA. V lost 3 bases and J lost 9, with 15 bases in between. There are 14 residues in the CDR3. This chain's CDR3 is CASSLEPPRSTIYF. For the CDR3, the DNA is TGTGCCAGCAGCTTGGAGCCCCCTCGAAGCACCATATATTTT.

This clonotype was recorded a few times. The chain combines TRBV4-3 with TRBJ1-4, with D unresolved. The CDR3 extends over 13 amino acids. V was clipped by 4 bases and J by 8 bases, with 11 bases between them. CDR1 and CDR2 from the germline V gene are LGHNA and YSLEER. The CDR3 nucleotides are TGCGCCAGCAGCCGCATGGGGTGGGAAAAACTGTTTTTT. It encodes CASSRMGWEKLFF.